The text below deals with one T cell receptor (beta chain). The clone's antigen remains unknown. Qualities for individual bases were not recorded, and no much larger clone is one base off. This sample was included in a study of T cell repertoires in cytomegalovirus infection (dated by TCRdb to between 2018 and 2020). With respect to the entire study: The peptide stimulations were aimed at well-studied HLA-B-restricted epitopes as well as recently identified HLA-C-restricted CMV epitopes, whose presentation resists viral immunomodulation. Because public TCR beta signatures pointed to carriage of CMV infection together with the matching HLA type, the HLA type of each donor mattered for the analysis. Results the study describes overall, beyond this receptor: In both this cohort and an independent cohort of some 370 donors, the cumulative frequency of public TCR beta family members distinguished carriers of CMV infection plus the relevant HLA type. In the ex vivo response, HLA-C-restricted CMV-specific TCR beta clonotypes were dominant, and in two of eight donors the single most frequent clonotype came from this HLA-C-restricted group.

The CDR3 spans 15 residues, from the cysteine through the phenylalanine. Here the CDR3 DNA is all that survives: 45 bases in frame from base 1. The germline V and J ends show losses of 3 bases and 10 bases respectively, and no gene match explains 10 bases of the junction. The germline V gene (reference sequence) sets CDR1 to DFQATT and CDR2 to SNEGSKA. The intended sense of this specimen's treatment or condition label: in vitro stimulation with specific CMV peptide epitopes to enrich CMV-specific T cells. Sequencing was performed on an Illumina HiSeq 1500. TCRdb reworked the public reads: Q25 trimming with fastp, MiXCR clone assembly, productive beta chains retained. Every distinct CDR3 protein forms one entry, paired with its most common genes and DNA. For this sample there are just over 450,000 distinct CDR3 sequences; about 44% appear just once. The top ten constitute roughly two fifths of the sample.

The sample here was cultured PBMCs, taken from culture after CMV antigen stimulation. This receptor was identified in a human donor in good health (CMV status not recorded). Some clones in this sample may be carry-over from other donors' samples. Here the chain combines TRBV20-1 and TRBJ1-6, and TRBD1 matches 9 of the central bases. The nucleotides are TGCAGTGCTAGCCCCTCGGGACAGGGTGACTCACCCCTCCACTTT. The resulting protein is CSASPSGQGDSPLHF.